A few counts support the clone carrying this TCR beta chain. Its target is unknown. The data were taken from a study of T cells after yellow fever vaccination. The CDR3 has 14 amino acids. CDR1 is LNHNV, CDR2 YYDKDF, per germline (reference sequence). Each CDR3 protein gets one entry after TCRdb re-called the 5' RACE reads with MiXCR. The repertoire consists of under 500,000 distinct CDR3 sequences, with approximately 18% occurring once and the leading ten covering about a sixth. Notes on the study in general: Reappearing after the booster were most of the clones from primary vaccination (roughly 95% CD4, 70% to 90% CD8).

The sequencing here drew on PBMCs, taken before the yellow fever booster vaccination. V usage is TRBV15 and J usage is TRBJ2-3; D is perhaps TRBD1 or TRBD2 (5 bases each). The source of this sequence is a man younger than 35 who received the YFV17D yellow fever vaccine. The CDR3 is CAWGWRLAGVTQYF. The CDR3 nucleotides read TGTGCGTGGGGGTGGCGGCTAGCTGGAGTCACGCAGTATTTT.